The 26 T cell receptor beta chains reported below all come from one sample, sequenced in a study of chronic HIV infection and antiretroviral therapy. One entry per CDR3 protein results from TCRdb running MiXCR on the 5' RACE reads. The sample has some 46,000 distinct CDR3 sequences, about a fifth seen once. Sequencing used peripheral blood. The receptors stem from an adult who had HIV and had not received antiretroviral therapy, or was an uninfected healthy control (not recorded which).

This clonotype was recorded a few times. The chain couples TRBV28 to TRBJ1-5; weak D call: TRBD1 (5 bases). From germline, CDR1 is MDHEN and CDR2 SYDVKM. With 6 bases removed from V and 1 base from J, the gap between germline ends came to 16 bases. The CDR3 length is 16 residues. CDR3 region: CASSPPGGLSNQPQHF. Written as DNA, the CDR3 is TGTGCCAGCAGCCCCCCGGGGGGTCTAAGCAATCAGCCCCAGCATTTT.

The rearrangement joins TRBV11-1 to TRBJ2-1, with D tentatively TRBD1 or TRBD2 (5 bases each). Germline CDR1 and CDR2: SGHAT and FQDESV (reference sequence). The CDR3 spans 17 residues. V lost 6 bases, J lost 6 bases, and 24 bases lay in between. The CDR3 DNA is TGTGCCAGCAGTTCAGACTCAGCCGGGACGAGGGGCAATGAGCAGTTCTTC. Translating it yields CASSSDSAGTRGNEQFF.

In this sample, this clonotype turned up once. The J gene is TRBJ2-6, the V gene TRBV9; D call uncertain. The CDR3 runs to 13 residues. Germline lookup yields CDR1 SGDLS and CDR2 YYNGEE. V lost 0 bases and J lost 2, with 0 bases in between. CDR3 in amino acids: CASSVAGANVLTF. In DNA, the CDR3 is TGTGCCAGCAGCGTAGCTGGGGCCAACGTCCTGACTTTC.

This clonotype was counted only a few times. This chain joins TRBV11-2 and TRBJ2-3; D is possibly TRBD1 (5 bases). This CDR3 has 15 amino acids. Germline V gene lookup returns CDR1 SGHAT and CDR2 FQNNGV. V was trimmed by 4 bases and J by 2 bases, leaving 13 bases between them. The CDR3 DNA reads as TGTGCCAGCAGCTCTTCGGACACAGACACAGATACGCAGTATTTT. As protein: CASSSSDTDTDTQYF.

The chain joins TRBV28 to TRBJ1-6, with a possible D match to TRBD1 (5 bases). The CDR3 has 14 residues. Per germline, CDR1 MDHEN and CDR2 SYDVKM. V lost 6 bases and J 9 bases, leaving 15 bases between the germline ends. In DNA form, the CDR3 reads TGTGCCAGCAGGCTGACAGCCGAGGGTTCACCCCTCCACTTT. Protein: CASRLTAEGSPLHF.

V is TRBV28 and J is TRBJ1-2; TRBD1 aligns across 7 bases. V shed 3 bases and J 0 bases; nucleotides not matched to a gene: 4. The germline V gene encodes CDR1 MDHEN and CDR2 SYDVKM. This CDR3 contains 15 residues. In DNA form, the CDR3 reads TGTGCCAGCAGTTTCGGGGACAGATCTAACTATGGCTACACCTTC. Protein sequence: CASSFGDRSNYGYTF.

This chain links TRBV28 with TRBJ2-7, with D tentatively TRBD1 (5 bases). The CDR3 spans 13 residues. CDR1 and CDR2 (germline): MDHEN, SYDVKM. V lost 3 bases to trimming and J lost 2 bases, with 8 bases between them. CDR3 in amino acids: CASSLQGAYEQYF. DNA of the CDR3: TGTGCCAGCAGTTTGCAGGGCGCCTACGAGCAGTACTTC.

In its sample, this clonotype was seen many times. The rearrangement uses TRBV10-3 and TRBJ1-6; D remains ambiguous. Trimming took off 6 bases at V and 8 bases at J, with 11 bases between the two ends. This CDR3 is built from 13 residues. Germline V gene sequence: CDR1 ENHRY, CDR2 SYGVKD. The CDR3 sequence is CAISGGLYSPLHF. The CDR3 DNA reads TGTGCCATCAGCGGCGGTCTGTATTCACCCCTCCACTTT.

This clonotype was found a few times. V and J are TRBV29-1 and TRBJ2-1; possible D gene TRBD2, 5 bases. V lost 2 bases and J lost 7, with 6 bases in between. The CDR3 is made up of 11 amino acids. The V gene's germline CDR1 is SQVTM and CDR2 ANQGSEA. The DNA for the CDR3 is TGCAGCGTTGAAAGGGAGAATGAGCAGTTCTTC. This codes for CSVERENEQFF.

The gene calls are TRBV28 and TRBJ1-2; 7 nucleotides agree with TRBD1. With 8 bases clipped from V and 3 bases from J, the junction kept 3 bases outside the gene matches. From germline, CDR1 is MDHEN and CDR2 SYDVKM. The CDR3 contains 12 residues. In DNA form, the CDR3 reads TGTGCCAGCTACAGGGGATACTATGGCTACACCTTC. Its translation is CASYRGYYGYTF.

The rearrangement joins TRBV11-2 to TRBJ2-3; 10 bases agree with TRBD2. CDR3 length equals 13 residues. V lost 11 bases and J lost 2; bases outside the gene matches: 4. Germline CDR1 reads SGHAT; CDR2 reads FQNNGV. Here the CDR3 DNA reads TGTGCCCAAGCGGGAGGGTACACAGATACGCAGTATTTT. This sequence encodes CAQAGGYTDTQYF.

This clonotype was seen a few times. The V and J genes are TRBV11-2 and TRBJ2-1; D is ambiguous. CDR3 length: 14 amino acids. Germline-derived CDR1 and CDR2 are SGHAT and FQNNGV. V dropped 5 bases and J dropped 5 bases, with 13 bases sitting between them. CDR3 sequence (DNA): TGTGCCAGCAGCAAGGCCGCGCCCCACAATGAGCAGTTCTTC. This sequence encodes CASSKAAPHNEQFF.

The chain couples TRBV5-1 to TRBJ2-3, with no clear D. V was clipped by 0 bases and J by 4 bases, with 6 bases between them. CDR1 SGHRS and CDR2 YFSETQ come from the germline V gene. The CDR3 extends over 13 amino acids. CDR3 DNA: TGCGCCAGCAGCTTGGACGTGTCAGATACGCAGTATTTT. Encoded protein: CASSLDVSDTQYF.

This clonotype was picked up a small number of times. The chain carries TRBV28 and TRBJ1-4, with D perhaps matching TRBD1 (6 bases). V shed 5 bases and J shed 7 bases, with 17 bases lying between them. CDR3 size: 15 residues. Looked up from germline, CDR1 is MDHEN and CDR2 is SYDVKM. For the CDR3, the DNA is TGTGCCAGCAGTCTGCTTGTTGGGACATTTGAAAAACTGTTTTTT. It codes for CASSLLVGTFEKLFF.

In this sample, this clonotype turned up a few times. The rearrangement joins TRBV12-3 or TRBV12-4 to TRBJ2-7, with a weak D call TRBD2 (6 bases). The CDR3 length is 16 residues. V was trimmed by 3 bases and J by 5 bases, leaving 20 bases between them. CDR3 sequence: CASSFYSGLREDEQYF. The CDR3 nucleotides are TGTGCCAGCAGTTTTTATAGCGGACTCCGAGAGGACGAGCAGTACTTC.

This clonotype was counted a few times. The chain uses TRBV6-6 and TRBJ2-4; 10 positions agree with TRBD1. J was trimmed by 0 bases and V by 5 bases; bases with no gene match: 7. The CDR3 totals 17 residues. Germline lookup yields CDR1 MNHNY and CDR2 SVGAGI (reference sequence). The CDR3 loop reads CASSGGQGLLAKNIQYF. The CDR3 bases are TGTGCCAGCAGTGGGGGACAGGGGCTACTAGCCAAAAACATTCAGTACTTC.

This chain uses TRBV20-1 with TRBJ1-2; 11 nucleotides align to TRBD1. Germline CDR1 is DFQATT and CDR2 is SNEGSKA (reference sequence). This CDR3 has 13 residues. CDR3 sequence: CSPGQGGSYGYTF. The CDR3 DNA reads TGCAGCCCGGGACAGGGGGGTTCCTATGGCTACACCTTC.

This clonotype was seen only a few times. The rearrangement links TRBV27 to TRBJ1-1; D unresolved. Trimming shortened V by 2 bases and J by 7 bases, and 11 bases separated the two germline ends. Germline CDR1 reads MNHEY; CDR2 reads SMNVEV (reference sequence). This CDR3 spans 13 amino acids. The CDR3 region is CASSLRRTLEAFF. The CDR3 DNA follows: TGTGCCAGCAGTTTAAGACGAACGCTTGAAGCTTTCTTT.

This clonotype has just a few counts. The rearrangement uses TRBV28 and TRBJ1-2; 8 nucleotides agree with TRBD1. CDR3 size: 15 residues. In germline, CDR1 is MDHEN, CDR2 SYDVKM. Trimming at V came to 4 bases and at J to 8 bases, leaving 12 bases not matched to a gene. The CDR3, as DNA: TGTGCCAGCAGTTCCGGGACAGGCCTGGTAGGGGGCTACACCTTC. Its translation: CASSSGTGLVGGYTF.

The chain carries TRBV13 and TRBJ2-3, with 9 bases lining up with TRBD2. The CDR3 runs 16 residues. V shed 1 base, J shed 2 bases, and the junction held 4 bases outside the gene matches. Germline CDR1 PRHDT, CDR2 FYEKMQ (reference sequence). The CDR3 DNA reads TGTGCCAGCAGCTTAGTTAGCGGGAGAAACACAGATACGCAGTATTTT. Amino acids: CASSLVSGRNTDTQYF. Complete variable domain (other parts from reference TRBV13 and TRBJ2-3): AAGVIQSPRHLIKEKRETATLKCYPIPRHDTVYWYQQGPGQDPQFLISFYEKMQSDKGSIPDRFSAQQFSDYHSELNMSSLELGDSALYFCASSLVSGRNTDTQYFGPGTRLTVL.

This clonotype was detected only a few times. V gene TRBV28 combines with J gene TRBJ2-7; tentatively, D is TRBD2 (6 bases). With 7 bases removed from V and 9 bases from J, the gap between germline ends came to 22 bases. Germline CDR1 and CDR2: MDHEN and SYDVKM. This CDR3 contains 14 residues. The CDR3 region is CASTPPRNPGVQYF. Here the CDR3 DNA reads TGTGCCAGCACCCCCCCGCGGAACCCGGGAGTGCAGTACTTC.

This clonotype was seen more than once but under ten times. The chain has TRBV3-1 and TRBJ2-7; 11 bases fit TRBD2. V lost 6 bases to trimming and J lost 3 bases; unmatched junction nucleotides: 4. CDR3 length equals 14 residues. Per germline, CDR1 LGHDT and CDR2 YNNKEL (reference sequence). The CDR3 protein is CASRLTSGSYEQYF. The CDR3 DNA reads TGTGCCAGCAGACTTACTAGCGGGAGCTACGAGCAGTACTTC.

This clonotype was recorded a few times. The chain links TRBV20-1 to TRBJ1-3; D remains ambiguous. Germline lookup yields CDR1 DFQATT and CDR2 SNEGSKA (reference sequence). This CDR3 has 14 residues. CDR3 residues: CSAHPLKTGNTIYF. Here the CDR3 DNA reads TGCAGCGCGCACCCCCTTAAGACTGGAAACACCATATATTTT.

This clonotype turned up a few times. This chain connects TRBV28 to TRBJ2-2; TRBD2 aligns across 8 bases. The V gene's germline CDR1 is MDHEN and CDR2 SYDVKM. This CDR3 has 15 residues. Trimming removed 8 bases from V and 4 bases from J; junction bases left unmatched: 9. As DNA, the CDR3 is TGTGCCAGCTGCGGACTAGCACTTCTCACCGGGGAGCTGTTTTTT. As protein: CASCGLALLTGELFF. The full variable domain, in which reference TRBV28 and TRBJ2-2 provide the parts outside the CDR3, is DVKVTQSSRYLVKRTGEKVFLECVQDMDHENMFWYRQDPGLGLRLIYFSYDVKMKEKGDIPEGYSVSREKKERFSLILESASTNQTSMYLCASCGLALLTGELFFGEGSRLTVL.

A few counts support this clonotype. V and J are TRBV28 and TRBJ2-7; D is unclear. Per the germline V gene, CDR1 is MDHEN and CDR2 is SYDVKM. The CDR3 is 12 residues long. V was pared by 6 bases and J by 0 bases, with 6 bases between. The CDR3, as DNA: TGTGCCAGCAGCTTTAGCTCCTACGAGCAGTACTTC. This codes for CASSFSSYEQYF.

The table lists this clonotype with a few counts. This sequence joins TRBV7-2 and TRBJ1-5; D is ambiguous. The CDR3 totals 15 residues. V was shortened by 5 bases and J by 6 bases, with 17 bases between the two germline ends. The germline CDR1 and CDR2 sequences are SGHTA and FQGNSA. The CDR3 loop reads CASSLLTSSGQPQHF. For the CDR3, the DNA is TGTGCCAGCAGCCTCCTTACCAGTTCGGGTCAGCCCCAGCATTTT.